The 28 T cell receptor beta chains presented below share a single source sample, sequenced in a study of shared clonotypes between healthy human individuals. CD45RO-negative, CCR7-selected cells formed the naive CD8 fraction, which excluded terminally differentiated effector memory CD45RA+ cells. Repertoires were generated with immunoSEQ multiplex PCR, while TCRdb's copy carries only in-frame clones and drops some. The sample yields about 2.1 million clones, roughly 95% seen once. Source material: naive CD8+ T cells from PBMCs. The receptors were sampled from a man aged 18 to 35 in good health. Some clones in this sample may be carry-over from other donors' samples.

This chain joins TRBV13 and TRBJ2-2; D may correspond to TRBD1 or TRBD2 (5 bases each). Trimming cost V 5 bases and J 7 bases, with 8 bases left between them. CDR3 length equals 12 residues. Germline V CDR1 and CDR2: PRHDT, FYEKMQ (reference sequence). CDR3 region: CASSRGDGELFF. In DNA form, the CDR3 reads TGTGCCAGCAGCCGAGGGGACGGGGAGCTGTTTTTT.

Only one count was recorded for this clone. The genes are TRBV6-5 and TRBJ2-1; D remains unclear. Per the germline V gene, CDR1 is MNHEY and CDR2 is SVGAGI. The CDR3 contains 11 residues. V was trimmed by 2 bases and J by 9 bases, leaving 5 bases between them. CDR3 in DNA: TGTGCCAGCAGTTACATTACTGAGCAGTTCTTC. Encoded protein: CASSYITEQFF.

The chain links TRBV6-5 to TRBJ2-7; D possibly matches TRBD1 or TRBD2 (6 bases each). V was pared by 0 bases and J by 4 bases, with 16 bases between. The germline gives CDR1 MNHEY, CDR2 SVGAGI. The CDR3 contains 16 residues. The CDR3 here is CASSYSVRGLRYEQYF. As DNA, the CDR3 is TGTGCCAGCAGTTACTCAGTCAGGGGACTCCGTTACGAGCAGTACTTC.

The count of this clone is one. V gene TRBV13 combines with J gene TRBJ1-1; the D gene is possibly TRBD1 (5 bases). CDR1 is PRHDT and CDR2 is FYEKMQ in the germline V gene (reference sequence). Trimming removed 5 bases at V and 0 bases at J, with 19 bases between. This CDR3 spans 17 amino acids. CDR3 sequence reads: CASSPDYGTVMNTEAFF. Written as DNA, the CDR3 is TGTGCCAGCAGCCCAGATTATGGGACCGTCATGAACACTGAAGCTTTCTTT.

CDR3 DNA sequence: TGTGCCAGCACTCTCAGCCCTGGGGCCAACGTCCTGACTTTC. Translated: CASTLSPGANVLTF. The chain has TRBV9 and TRBJ2-6; D remains unclear. Germline CDR1 reads SGDLS; CDR2 reads YYNGEE. The CDR3 extends over 14 amino acids. The V and J ends lost 6 bases and 2 bases respectively, with 9 bases between them.

The chain carries TRBV7-2 and TRBJ2-7, with 10 bases that match TRBD2. The germline CDR1 and CDR2 sequences are SGHTA and FQGNSA. V was pared by 3 bases and J by 2 bases, with 4 bases of the junction left unmatched. The length of the CDR3 is 15 residues. The CDR3 nucleotides are TGTGCCAGCAGCTTCACTAGCGGGGAAGCCTACGAGCAGTACTTC. Translation gives CASSFTSGEAYEQYF.

J is TRBJ2-1 and V is TRBV19, with a possible D match to TRBD2 (6 bases). The CDR3 totals 15 residues. Trimming took off 6 bases at V and 3 bases at J, with 15 bases between the two ends. Per the germline V gene, CDR1 is LNHDA and CDR2 is SQIVND (reference sequence). Here the CDR3 DNA reads TGTGCCAGTAGGGCCGGTCGGACTAACTACAATGAGCAGTTCTTC. Residues: CASRAGRTNYNEQFF.

This clone was seen only once. This rearrangement joins TRBV4-3 to TRBJ2-3; no clear D. The germline V gene has CDR1 LGHNA and CDR2 YSLEER. The CDR3 sequence is 16 residues long. V was clipped by 0 bases and J by 1 base, with 11 bases between them. CDR3 residues: CASSQDWIIRTDTQYF. Here the CDR3 DNA reads TGCGCCAGCAGCCAAGATTGGATTATTCGCACAGATACGCAGTATTTT.

This sequence joins TRBV15 and TRBJ2-7, with a tentative D call TRBD2 (6 bases). Germline values: CDR1 LNHNV, CDR2 YYDKDF (reference sequence). The CDR3 is 15 residues long. Trimming pared 1 base from V and 2 bases from J, leaving 12 bases between. The DNA of the CDR3 is TGTGCCACCAGCAGAGGCCGGGACTTAACCTACGAGCAGTACTTC. Amino acid sequence: CATSRGRDLTYEQYF.

This chain joins TRBV29-1 and TRBJ1-2, with D hard to call. Germline CDR1 and CDR2: SQVTM and ANQGSEA. The CDR3 runs 13 residues. Trimming shortened V by 0 bases and J by 8 bases, and 13 bases separated the two germline ends. The CDR3 protein is CSVEDGRKFGYTF. As DNA, the CDR3 is TGCAGCGTTGAAGATGGAAGAAAGTTCGGCTACACCTTC.

The V call is TRBV27, the J call TRBJ1-4, with a tentative D call TRBD1 (5 bases). The ends were cut back, 8 bases at V and 5 bases at J, with 12 bases in the middle. This CDR3 has 13 residues. In germline, CDR1 is MNHEY, CDR2 SMNVEV (reference sequence). In nucleotides, the CDR3 is TGTGCCAGCGGGGACGTAGGGAATGAAAAACTGTTTTTT. Residues: CASGDVGNEKLFF. Drawing the rest from reference TRBV27 and TRBJ1-4, the complete variable domain is EAQVTQNPRYLITVTGKKLTVTCSQNMNHEYMSWYRQDPGLGLRQIYYSMNVEVTDKGDVPEGYKVSRKEKRNFPLILESPSPNQTSLYFCASGDVGNEKLFFGSGTQLSVL.

This sequence joins TRBV7-9 and TRBJ2-1, with a weak D call TRBD1 (6 bases). This CDR3 is built from 15 residues. V was clipped by 4 bases and J by 0 bases, with 10 bases between them. Germline values: CDR1 SEHNR, CDR2 FQNEAQ (reference sequence). The CDR3 region has the DNA TGTGCCAGCAGCTCCCGGGACACCTCCTACAATGAGCAGTTCTTC. Its translation is CASSSRDTSYNEQFF.

A word on this clone: At the DNA level, this CDR3 is encoded by other sequences in the same sample as well. The chain links TRBV27 to TRBJ1-1; 7 bases fit TRBD1. V shed 6 bases, J shed 1 base, and the junction held 5 bases outside the gene matches. This CDR3 spans 14 amino acids. Germline assignment: CDR1 MNHEY and CDR2 SMNVEV (reference sequence). The CDR3 sequence: CASSLGQTNTEAFF. The CDR3 bases are TGTGCCAGCAGCCTGGGACAGACGAACACTGAAGCTTTCTTT.

This clone was seen only a few times. V and J are TRBV7-9 and TRBJ1-2; no reliable D call. Deletions cut 5 bases from V and 4 bases from J, with 5 bases between. CDR1 is SEHNR and CDR2 is FQNEAQ in the germline V gene (reference sequence). This CDR3 comprises 11 residues. In nucleotides, the CDR3 is TGTGCCAGCAGCGCGAGCTATGGCTACACCTTC. Protein: CASSASYGYTF.

This sequence joins TRBV14 and TRBJ1-2; the D gene is possibly TRBD1 (5 bases). Trimming stripped 2 bases from V and 4 bases from J, with 17 bases between. The CDR3 is 16 residues long. Germline CDR1 is SGHDN and CDR2 is FVKESK. In DNA form, the CDR3 reads TGTGCCAGCAGCCAACAAAACAGGAACTCCCGCTATGGCTACACCTTC. It yields the protein CASSQQNRNSRYGYTF.

The chain employs TRBV7-9 and TRBJ2-1; 8 nucleotides match TRBD2. Per the germline V gene, CDR1 is SEHNR and CDR2 is FQNEAQ (reference sequence). Losses at the gene ends were 1 base for V and 16 bases for J; bases not matched to a gene: 9. The CDR3 has 13 residues. CDR3 nucleotide sequence: TGTGCCAGCAGCTTAGGACTAGCGCCTTTGAAATTCTTC. It is translated as CASSLGLAPLKFF.

The chain combines TRBV4-1 with TRBJ1-1, with TRBD1 as a possible D gene (5 bases). CDR1 is MGHRA, CDR2 YSYEKL, per germline. Trimming pared 5 bases from V and 2 bases from J, leaving 21 bases between. This CDR3 spans 17 amino acids. The CDR3 sequence is CASSSLWSDSPNTEAFF. Written as DNA, the CDR3 is TGCGCCAGCAGCTCCTTATGGTCCGACAGTCCAAACACTGAAGCTTTCTTT.

This clone appeared once. The chain has TRBV9 and TRBJ1-4, with TRBD1 matching over 8 bases. V gave up 4 bases and J gave up 7 bases; unmatched junction bases: 6. Germline CDR1 and CDR2: SGDLS and YYNGEE. The CDR3 length is 14 residues. The CDR3 sequence is CASSPTGAGEKLFF. The CDR3 region has the DNA TGTGCCAGCAGCCCGACAGGGGCAGGTGAAAAACTGTTTTTT.

V usage is TRBV27 and J usage is TRBJ2-1, with D perhaps given as TRBD1 or TRBD2 (6 bases each). The CDR3 consists of 18 residues. Trimming pared 2 bases from V and 3 bases from J, leaving 20 bases between. Germline V lookup: CDR1 MNHEY, CDR2 SMNVEV (reference sequence). CDR3 region: CASSLRPGQWGVYNEQFF. In DNA form, the CDR3 reads TGTGCCAGCAGTTTAAGGCCCGGACAGTGGGGGGTCTACAATGAGCAGTTCTTC.

About this clone itself: This sample also contains other DNA sequences that code for the same CDR3. The V call is TRBV27, the J call TRBJ1-1; 7 positions agree with TRBD1. The CDR3 length is 14 residues. Looked up from germline, CDR1 is MNHEY and CDR2 is SMNVEV (reference sequence). After removal of 5 bases from V and 1 base from J, the junction contained 4 bases not matched to a gene. CDR3 coding DNA: TGTGCCAGCAGTCTACGACAGGGGAACACTGAAGCTTTCTTT. Protein: CASSLRQGNTEAFF.

The J gene is TRBJ1-3, the V gene TRBV28; D unresolved. The V end was cut by 1 base, the J end by 1 base, with 8 bases between. The V gene's germline CDR1 is MDHEN and CDR2 SYDVKM. This CDR3 is 15 amino acids long. Here the CDR3 reads CASSLSEGSGNTIYF. Written as DNA, the CDR3 is TGTGCCAGCAGTTTATCGGAGGGTTCTGGAAACACCATATATTTT.

The V call is TRBV2, the J call TRBJ2-7; D remains unclear. The CDR3 runs to 11 residues. The germline V gene encodes CDR1 SNHLY and CDR2 FYNNEI. Trimming removed 1 base at V and 6 bases at J, with 4 bases between. The CDR3 reads CASSEGREQYF. CDR3 DNA: TGTGCCAGCAGTGAAGGTCGCGAGCAGTACTTC.

This chain connects TRBV29-1 to TRBJ2-1, with TRBD2 matching 7 bases. Germline loops: CDR1 SQVTM, CDR2 ANQGSEA. The V segment lost 3 bases and the J segment 4 bases; nucleotides outside the gene matches: 6. CDR3 size: 14 residues. The CDR3 reads CSVEAGERYNEQFF. The CDR3 nucleotides are TGCAGCGTTGAGGCGGGGGAAAGGTACAATGAGCAGTTCTTC.

The chain carries TRBV10-2 and TRBJ1-1; D is perhaps TRBD1 (5 bases). This CDR3 is 14 amino acids long. V lost 3 bases to trimming and J lost 3 bases, with 11 bases between them. Germline V gene lookup returns CDR1 WSHSY and CDR2 SAAADI. CDR3 amino acids: CASSDRGSDTEAFF. Written as DNA, the CDR3 is TGCGCCAGCAGTGATAGGGGTTCAGACACTGAAGCTTTCTTT.

The chain joins TRBV4-3 to TRBJ1-2; possibly TRBD1 for D (6 bases). CDR1 and CDR2 (germline): LGHNA, YSLEER. With 0 bases removed from V and 7 bases from J, the gap between germline ends came to 15 bases. The CDR3 sequence is 15 residues long. CDR3 nucleotide sequence: TGCGCCAGCAGCCAAGATTGGGGGGCGGGCTCTGGCTACACCTTC. It is translated as CASSQDWGAGSGYTF.

The V call is TRBV7-9, the J call TRBJ2-4, with no clear D. CDR1 and CDR2 (germline): SEHNR, FQNEAQ (reference sequence). Trimming took off 4 bases at V and 0 bases at J, with 10 bases between the two ends. This CDR3 spans 15 amino acids. This CDR3 is CASSSQALAKNIQYF. CDR3 nucleotides: TGTGCCAGCAGCTCCCAGGCCCTAGCCAAAAACATTCAGTACTTC. Together with reference TRBV7-9 and TRBJ2-4, the CDR3 gives the full variable domain: DTGVSQNPRHKITKRGQNVTFRCDPISEHNRLYWYRQTLGQGPEFLTYFQNEAQLEKSRLLSDRFSAERPKGSFSTLEIQRTEQGDSAMYLCASSSQALAKNIQYFGAGTRLSVL.

V and J are TRBV5-1 and TRBJ2-1; 7 positions match TRBD2. Trimming cost V 3 bases and J 7 bases; bases outside gene matches: 10. The CDR3 covers 15 residues. CDR1 is SGHRS and CDR2 is YFSETQ in the germline V gene. CDR3 sequence reads: CASSWSSGRENEQFF. The CDR3 nucleotides are TGCGCCAGCAGCTGGTCTAGCGGAAGAGAGAATGAGCAGTTCTTC.

V is TRBV5-4 and J is TRBJ2-1; D remains ambiguous. The CDR3 loop spans 14 amino acids. Germline loops: CDR1 SGHNT, CDR2 YYREEE (reference sequence). V was pared by 4 bases and J by 0 bases, with 8 bases between. The CDR3 loop reads CASSGSDSYNEQFF. The CDR3 bases are TGTGCCAGCAGCGGAAGTGACTCCTACAATGAGCAGTTCTTC.